The sequence of this T cell receptor beta chain was determined in a study of blood T cell repertoires in COVID-19. The overall study: COVID-19 samples, acute and convalescent, were from the United States, Italy and Spain. The cDNA or gDNA used as material had been derived from T cells, B-cell-depleted T cells, or PBMCs.

Authors' methods: Amplification of reference gene primers provided the estimated nucleated cell counts. Here immunoSEQ multiplex PCR was the method, and the copy in TCRdb shows in-frame clones only, minus some. That table gives V, J and clone size, and the DNA gave D and trimming. The sample contains under 35,000 clones, about 78% of which appear only once. The germline V gene has CDR1 SNHLY and CDR2 FYNNEI. Trimming took off 6 bases at V and 2 bases at J, with 17 bases between the two ends. The CDR3 is 16 residues long. This clone showed up just once. The TCR comes from a man at least 80 years old with acute or convalescent COVID-19. This chain links TRBV2 with TRBJ2-1; D might be TRBD1 (6 bases). The specimen sequenced was peripheral blood. This CDR3 is CASREPNRAPYNEQFF. The CDR3 DNA is TGTGCCAGCAGGGAGCCCAACAGGGCCCCCTACAATGAGCAGTTCTTC.